The entry below gives a single T cell receptor (beta chain) sequence along with its context. In the original analysis: For nucleated cells, counts were estimated from reference gene primer amplification. Generated by immunoSEQ multiplex PCR, the TCRdb table keeps only in-frame clones and is missing some. V and J calls and clone size come straight from that table; D and trimming were deduced from the DNA. This table holds tens of thousands of clones, roughly 86% found once. The CDR3 covers 15 residues. V lost 0 bases and J lost 8, with 14 bases in between. Looked up from germline, CDR1 is SGHRS and CDR2 is YFSETQ. The data are from a study of blood T cell repertoires in COVID-19. Study background: The cDNA or gDNA used as material had been derived from T cells, B-cell-depleted T cells, or PBMCs.

The sample was peripheral blood. The origin of this receptor is a man between 50 and 59 years old with active or convalescent COVID-19. This chain connects TRBV5-1 to TRBJ1-4, with D tentatively TRBD1 (5 bases). Here the CDR3 DNA reads TGCGCCAGCAGCTTGGCGGGTCAGGGAAGGGAAAAACTGTTTTTT. Its protein is CASSLAGQGREKLFF.